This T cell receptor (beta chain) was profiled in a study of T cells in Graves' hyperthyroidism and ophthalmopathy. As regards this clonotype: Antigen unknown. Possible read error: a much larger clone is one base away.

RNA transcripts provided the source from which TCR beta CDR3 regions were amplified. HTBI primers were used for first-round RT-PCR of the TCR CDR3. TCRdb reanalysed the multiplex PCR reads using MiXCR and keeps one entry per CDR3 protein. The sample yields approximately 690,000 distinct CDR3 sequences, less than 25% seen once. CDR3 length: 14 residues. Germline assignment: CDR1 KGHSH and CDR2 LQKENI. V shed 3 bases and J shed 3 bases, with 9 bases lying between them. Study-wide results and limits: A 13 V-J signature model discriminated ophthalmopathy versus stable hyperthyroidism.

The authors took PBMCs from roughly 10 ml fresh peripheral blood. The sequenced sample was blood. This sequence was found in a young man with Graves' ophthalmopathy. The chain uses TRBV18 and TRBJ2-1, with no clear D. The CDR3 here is CASSPFQDYNEQFF. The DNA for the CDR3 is TGTGCCAGCTCACCGTTTCAAGACTACAATGAGCAGTTCTTC.